The 14 T cell receptor beta chains presented below share a single source sample, sequenced in a study of blood T cell repertoires in COVID-19. Generated by immunoSEQ multiplex PCR, the TCRdb table keeps only in-frame clones and is missing some. The data contain a few hundred thousand clones, about 91% of them singletons. The sample was peripheral blood. Receptors were obtained from a woman aged 30 to 39 with COVID-19, enrolled during active disease.

The rearrangement joins TRBV2 to TRBJ2-7; the D is unclear. Trimming took off 5 bases at V and 2 bases at J, with 13 bases between the two ends. CDR3 length: 14 amino acids. Germline loops: CDR1 SNHLY, CDR2 FYNNEI. The DNA for the CDR3 is TGTGCCAGCAGTTCATTGGGCCCCACCTACGAGCAGTACTTC. Translation: CASSSLGPTYEQYF.

This CDR3 reads CATSDMTGGSYNEQFF. The CDR3, as DNA: TGTGCCACCAGTGATATGACAGGGGGCTCCTACAATGAGCAGTTCTTC. The chain employs TRBV24-1 and TRBJ2-1; TRBD1 agrees at 9 bases. V shed 3 bases and J 0 bases; nucleotides not matched to a gene: 2. From germline, CDR1 is KGHDR and CDR2 SFDVKD. The CDR3 spans 16 residues.

The V and J genes are TRBV4-1 and TRBJ1-6; D uncertain. CDR1 and CDR2 from the germline V gene are MGHRA and YSYEKL. The CDR3 length is 12 residues. Between the trimmed V and J ends, which lost 3 bases and 9 bases, there was a span of 6 bases. The CDR3 loop reads CASSHPSSPLHF. The CDR3 DNA sequence: TGCGCCAGCAGCCACCCCTCTTCACCCCTCCACTTT.

The V and J genes are TRBV12-2 and TRBJ1-2. TRBV12-2 corresponds to a pseudogene. This CDR3 has 14 amino acids. CDR3: CASRPPGGNYGYTF. As DNA, the CDR3 is TGTGCAAGTCGCCCGCCCGGGGGGAATTATGGCTACACCTTC.

V usage is TRBV19 and J usage is TRBJ1-1, with TRBD1 matching 7 bases. CDR1 and CDR2 from the germline V gene are LNHDA and SQIVND (reference sequence). Trimming cost V 2 bases and J 3 bases; bases outside gene matches: 0. The CDR3 is 13 amino acids. CDR3 protein: CASSITGDTEAFF. CDR3 sequence (DNA): TGTGCCAGTAGTATAACAGGGGACACTGAAGCTTTCTTT.

The chain is built from TRBV5-1 and TRBJ2-2; tentatively, D is TRBD1 (6 bases). V gave up 3 bases and J gave up 6 bases, with 12 bases separating them. CDR1 and CDR2 from the germline V gene are SGHRS and YFSETQ. The CDR3 extends over 14 amino acids. The CDR3 DNA sequence: TGCGCCAGCAGCTCGCTTAAGGGGGCCGGGGAGCTGTTTTTT. It yields the protein CASSSLKGAGELFF.

The J gene is TRBJ1-2, the V gene TRBV11-2; 12 bases align to TRBD1. Trimming took 2 bases from V and 4 from J; bases not matched to a gene: 11. The CDR3 runs to 18 residues. Germline V gene sequence: CDR1 SGHAT, CDR2 FQNNGV. DNA of the CDR3: TGTGCCAGCAGCTTAAACATCGGGACAGGGGGCGGATTCTATGGCTACACCTTC. As protein: CASSLNIGTGGGFYGYTF.

This chain uses TRBV27 with TRBJ1-6; 9 bases match TRBD1. The CDR3 is 13 amino acids. The germline V gene encodes CDR1 MNHEY and CDR2 SMNVEV (reference sequence). Trimming at V came to 5 bases and at J to 9 bases, leaving 2 bases not matched to a gene. The CDR3 DNA reads TGTGCCAGCAGTAGGGACAGGGCTTCACCCCTCCACTTT. Protein product: CASSRDRASPLHF.

V and J are TRBV19 and TRBJ1-2; 9 bases fit TRBD1. Trimming at V came to 5 bases and at J to 4 bases, leaving 8 bases not matched to a gene. The V gene's germline CDR1 is LNHDA and CDR2 SQIVND (reference sequence). The CDR3 totals 15 residues. CDR3 DNA sequence: TGTGCCAGTAGTCCCGGGACAGGGAGTTCCTATGGCTACACCTTC. Amino acid sequence: CASSPGTGSSYGYTF.

The V call is TRBV12-5, the J call TRBJ1-4; TRBD1 agrees at 8 bases. The V segment lost 0 bases and the J segment 8 bases; nucleotides outside the gene matches: 17. Germline V lookup: CDR1 LGHNT, CDR2 FRNRAP. The CDR3 covers 19 residues. The CDR3 DNA reads as TGTGCTAGTGGTTTGGTAATAAGGCCCAAGGGCAGGGGGCCGGAAAAACTGTTTTTT. This codes for CASGLVIRPKGRGPEKLFF.

The gene calls are TRBV28 and TRBJ2-3; 7 positions agree with TRBD1. The V segment lost 6 bases and the J segment 1 base; nucleotides outside the gene matches: 7. The CDR3 is 15 residues long. The V gene's germline CDR1 is MDHEN and CDR2 SYDVKM. The CDR3 sequence is CASRWDRRGTDTQYF. The CDR3 DNA follows: TGTGCCAGCAGGTGGGACAGACGGGGCACAGATACGCAGTATTTT.

The chain employs TRBV28 and TRBJ1-1; no reliable D call. V lost 7 bases and J lost 0, with 9 bases in between. Germline loops: CDR1 MDHEN, CDR2 SYDVKM. The CDR3 is made up of 13 amino acids. For the CDR3, the DNA is TGTGCCAGCACTGGCACCATGAACACTGAAGCTTTCTTT. Translated: CASTGTMNTEAFF.

The chain employs TRBV7-2 and TRBJ1-6; possible D gene TRBD1, 6 bases. Trimming shortened V by 5 bases and J by 3 bases, and 14 bases separated the two germline ends. This CDR3 region has 16 residues. CDR1 is SGHTA and CDR2 is FQGNSA in the germline V gene. CDR3 protein: CASSTGRGVYNSPLHF. In DNA form, the CDR3 reads TGTGCCAGCAGCACAGGGCGAGGGGTCTATAATTCACCCCTCCACTTT.

The chain combines TRBV21-1 with TRBJ1-5. TRBV21-1 corresponds to a pseudogene. The CDR3 has 15 amino acids. The CDR3 nucleotides read TGTGCCAGCAGCAATAAGGGGAGGGTCAATCAGCCCCAGCATTTT. Encoded protein: CASSNKGRVNQPQHF.